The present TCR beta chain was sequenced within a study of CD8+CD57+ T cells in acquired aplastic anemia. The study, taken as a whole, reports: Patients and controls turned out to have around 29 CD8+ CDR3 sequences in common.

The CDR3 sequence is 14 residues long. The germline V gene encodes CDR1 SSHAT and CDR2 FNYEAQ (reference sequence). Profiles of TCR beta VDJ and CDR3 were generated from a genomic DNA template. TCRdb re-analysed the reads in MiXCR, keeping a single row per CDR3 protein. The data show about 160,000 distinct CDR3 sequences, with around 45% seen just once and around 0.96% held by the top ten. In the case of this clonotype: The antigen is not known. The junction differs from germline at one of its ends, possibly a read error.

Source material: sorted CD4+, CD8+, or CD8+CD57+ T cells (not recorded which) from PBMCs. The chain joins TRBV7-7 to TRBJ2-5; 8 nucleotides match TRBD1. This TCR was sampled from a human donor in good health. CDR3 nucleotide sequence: TGTGCTAGCAGCTTGGGTCGGGACAGGGAGACCCAGTACTTC. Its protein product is CASSLGRDRETQYF.